The clone carrying this T cell receptor beta chain was observed a handful of times. Germline and junction disagree at one end, which may indicate a read error. This entry is derived from a study of CD4 and CD8 cells across lung adenocarcinoma regions. Germline loops: CDR1 MNHEY, CDR2 SVGEGT. CDR3 length equals 14 residues. TCRdb passed the PCR reads through MiXCR, listing each CDR3 protein once. This sample carries about 25,000 distinct CDR3 sequences, roughly half of them seen once, and the ten largest clones take approximately 48%. Donors had localized lung adenocarcinoma, a non-small cell lung cancer.

The TCR was taken from a male donor with lung adenocarcinoma. The CD4 and CD8 labels of this study may be unreliable. This sequence joins TRBV6-2 or TRBV6-3 and TRBJ2-3; D unclear. The sample consisted of CD8+ T cells from the center of a lung tumor. The CDR3 DNA follows: TGTGCCAGCAGTGACTCCTCTAGCACAGATACGCAGTATTTT. Translating it yields CASSDSSSTDTQYF.